This TCR beta chain is drawn from a study of blood T cell repertoires in COVID-19. The V gene lost 4 bases and the J gene lost 0 bases, with 13 bases spanning the gap. There are 16 residues in the CDR3. Germline values: CDR1 SGHAT, CDR2 FQNNGV. Study processing details: Reference gene primer amplification gave nucleated cell count estimates. Clones were sequenced by immunoSEQ multiplex PCR, and TCRdb holds only the in-frame ones, with some missing. V, J and clone size are those of that table, while D and trimming were read from the DNA. The table includes over 90,000 clones, around 87% detected once. The TCR originated in a human donor in a cohort sampled during active COVID-19. V and J are TRBV11-2 and TRBJ2-1; a weak D match, TRBD2 (5 bases). Sequencing was done on a sample of peripheral blood. Here the CDR3 DNA reads TGTGCCAGCAGCTCATGGACTGAAAGCTCCTACAATGAGCAGTTCTTC. Its protein product is CASSSWTESSYNEQFF.